The entry below gives a single T cell receptor beta chain sequence along with its context. The antigen is undetermined. These data belong to a study of CD8 T cell repertoires and HIV-1 epitope variants. In the study overall: Cultures ran around ten days, with IL-2, IL-7 and IL-15 added on days 3 and 7.

Clones were read by immunoSEQ multiplex PCR, and TCRdb kept only the in-frame ones, dropping some. The sample gives nearly 5,500 clones, under 70% of which show up once; roughly 40% is in the top ten. The CDR3 runs to 17 residues. Germline V lookup: CDR1 SGHKS, CDR2 YYEKEE (reference sequence). V was shortened by 0 bases and J by 7 bases, with 20 bases between the two germline ends. This clonotype was obtained from a male donor with HIV. The rearrangement links TRBV5-5 to TRBJ2-1; possibly TRBD1 or TRBD2 for D (5 bases each). Specimen: cultured CD8+ T cells derived from PBMCs. CDR3 amino acids: CASSLDLGTRVGNEQFF. For the CDR3, the DNA is TGTGCCAGCAGCTTGGATTTAGGGACCAGGGTGGGGAATGAGCAGTTCTTC.